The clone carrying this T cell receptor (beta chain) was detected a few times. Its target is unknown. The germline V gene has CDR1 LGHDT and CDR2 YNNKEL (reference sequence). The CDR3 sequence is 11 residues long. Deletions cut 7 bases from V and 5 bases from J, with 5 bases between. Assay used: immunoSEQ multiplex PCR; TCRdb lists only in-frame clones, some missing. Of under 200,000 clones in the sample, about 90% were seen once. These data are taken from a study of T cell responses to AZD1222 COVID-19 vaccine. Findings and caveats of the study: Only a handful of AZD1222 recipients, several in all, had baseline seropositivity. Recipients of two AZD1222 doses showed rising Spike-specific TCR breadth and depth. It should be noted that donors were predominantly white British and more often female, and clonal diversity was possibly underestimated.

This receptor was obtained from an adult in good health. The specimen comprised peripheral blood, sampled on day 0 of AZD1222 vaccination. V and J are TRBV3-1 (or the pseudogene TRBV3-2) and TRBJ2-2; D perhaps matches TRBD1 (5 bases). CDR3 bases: TGTGCCAGCAAGGGGACCGGGGAGCTGTTTTTT. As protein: CASKGTGELFF.